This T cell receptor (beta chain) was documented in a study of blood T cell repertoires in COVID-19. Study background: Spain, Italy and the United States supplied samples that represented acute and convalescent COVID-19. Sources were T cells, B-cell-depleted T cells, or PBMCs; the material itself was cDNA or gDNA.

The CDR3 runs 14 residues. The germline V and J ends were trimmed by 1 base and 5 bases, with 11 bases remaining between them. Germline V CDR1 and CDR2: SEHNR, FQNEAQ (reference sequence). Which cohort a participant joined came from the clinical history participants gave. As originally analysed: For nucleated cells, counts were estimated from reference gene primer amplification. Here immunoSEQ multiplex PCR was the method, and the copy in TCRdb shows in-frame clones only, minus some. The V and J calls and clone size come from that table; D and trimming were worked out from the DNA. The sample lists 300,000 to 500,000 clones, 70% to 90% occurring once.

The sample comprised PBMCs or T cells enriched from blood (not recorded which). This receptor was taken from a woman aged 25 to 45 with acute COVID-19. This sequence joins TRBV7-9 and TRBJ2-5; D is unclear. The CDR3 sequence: CASSLVPGRETQYF. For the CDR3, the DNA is TGTGCCAGCAGCTTAGTTCCGGGTCGGGAGACCCAGTACTTC.